Listed here is a single TCR beta chain. A few counts support this clone. It has no known antigen specificity. Base-call qualities are not available, and no considerably larger clone is one nucleotide away. The cohort was made up of under 800 healthy bone marrow donors. At the time of sampling, all cohort members were nominally healthy, though unrecorded immune exposures were likely present. The donor was CMV seropositive and belonged to the group of 250 to 350 seropositive cohort members. Each donor provided a peripheral blood sample, and peripheral blood mononuclear cells were used for TCR beta sequencing. Genomic DNA extraction from the blood cell samples was performed with the Qiagen DNeasy Blood Extraction Kit. Library creation used the immunoSEQ multiplex PCR assay. For the multiplex PCR, a mixture combining 60 forward primers for TCR Vbeta segments and 13 reverse primers for TCR Jbeta segments was used. The CDR3 region of rearranged TCR beta genes was amplified from genomic DNA with a multiplex PCR assay. The amplified TCR beta libraries were sequenced on the Illumina HiSeq System as 87-base-pair reads. Turning to the authors' computational methods: A later analysis counted about 76 million unique TCR beta chains across the 550 to 700 repertoires, and approximately 11 million of these chains were shared by at least two donors. A nearest-neighbor algorithm error-corrected the raw reads and collapsed the reads into unique sequences, merging closely related sequences to remove PCR and sequencing errors. CDR3 sequences were aligned to IMGT reference sequences to assign V, D and J gene segments. For a sequence to be retained, a match of at least six nucleotides to both a V gene segment and a J gene segment was required. A rearrangement counted as productive if the CDR3 had no stop codons and remained in frame with V and J, and every other rearrangement counted as non-productive. Following IMGT convention, CDR3 was defined as the stretch from the second conserved V-encoded cysteine to the conserved J-encoded phenylalanine. The earlier analysis of about 570 of the donors excluded any sequence lacking an unambiguous match to a single V gene segment. In an earlier analysis of approximately 590 of the donors, a V segment was called functional when productive rearrangements were above 56.7%, and segregating when the standard deviation between donors exceeded 5%. To diagnose cytomegalovirus status from the catalog of TCR beta chain sequences, a statistical classification framework was built. V and J gene assignment, in a later analysis, came from comparing TCR nucleotide sequences with IMGT/GENE-DB human TR gene sequences. A later analysis assigned CDR3 sequences and most-parsimonious VDJ recombination scenarios with the TCRdist pipeline. A later analysis defined each TCR beta chain by its CDR3 amino acid sequence plus V-gene family, and excluded reads lacking a unique V-gene family. To address suspected cross-contamination and a sequencing artifact, a later analysis removed over 500 highly shared, low-generation-probability nucleotide sequences. In a later analysis, a clonal expansion index was calculated for each public chain from normalized within-repertoire ranks of inferred template counts. A later analysis computed generation probabilities with a VDJ recombination model fitted to out-of-frame rearrangements, and checked the results against IGoR. In a later analysis, hypergeometric tests were used to score TCR-TCR, TCR-HLA and TCR-CMV co-occurrence, with a repertoire-size bias correction applied to TCR pairs. A later analysis estimated false discovery rates by permuting HLA or CMV assignments 20 times. In a later analysis, co-occurring TCRs were grouped using DBSCAN, with TCRdist sequence similarity added in when clustering inside HLA-allele-positive subsets. Repertoires with fewer than 30,000 or more than 120,000 public chains were left out of co-occurrence clustering, as were about 5 repertoires with anomalous nucleotide sharing. The table comes from immuneACCESS by way of TCRdb, which keeps in-frame sequences with V and J called. Part of the clones is missing from these tables; in studies checked, under half for an unresolved V gene and the rest for unknown reasons. V, J and clone size reflect that table, while D and trimming were determined from the DNA. Across this sample there are 100,000 to 150,000 clones, with 17% seen only once. 2.9% of the sample goes to the ten largest clones.

The germline V gene supplies CDR1 KGHSH and CDR2 LQKENI. Compared with germline, V lacks 2 bases and J lacks 4 bases; bases without a gene match: 9. CDR3 length: 16 amino acids, cysteine to phenylalanine. CDR3 DNA is the only sequence kept; it has 48 bases, read in frame from the first base. The sample belongs to a study of cytomegalovirus exposure and HLA in healthy donors (dated by TCRdb to the late 2010s). Study-wide context: According to an earlier analysis of 550 to 700 of the donors, about 179 million T cells yielded over 100 million unique TCR beta sequences and about 300 Gb of sequence data. Approximately 300 gigabases of sequencing data and around 80 million unique TCR sequences made up an early release that covered approximately 700 HLA-typed donors. The genetic ancestry cluster associated with self-reported Caucasian donors included 65% to 90% of the roughly 400 genotyped donors. The study aimed to test whether signatures of past pathogen exposure could be identified by cataloging public T cell receptors. Using immunosequencing, the study profiled T cell repertoires from 500 to 800 subjects and related those repertoires to cytomegalovirus serostatus. Besides the first cohort of around 700 subjects, a separate validation cohort made up of 120 different subjects was used. To predict cytomegalovirus infection status, the study combined high-throughput TCR immunosequencing, statistical association of individual TCRs with disease status, and machine learning. To study patterns of TCR occurrence, a later analysis re-analyzed previously published TCR beta repertoires from around 660 donors and added high-resolution HLA genotyping. Rather than using new phenotypic data, the later analysis identified candidate immune exposures from TCR beta sequences and from how often those sequences occurred across donors. In an earlier analysis of 587 of the donors, high-throughput TCR beta sequencing was used to judge whether each TCR beta V gene segment behaved as functional or pseudogenic. Donor age, sex, ethnicity and CMV serostatus were compiled together with the repertoire data. A later genetic analysis took genome-wide SNP genotypes for about three fifths of the 666 donors and used that subset as a discovery cohort. Every discovery cohort repertoire had been produced on one sequencing platform. Both class I and class II loci were covered by HLA typing, at four-digit resolution. The number of typed donors differed by locus: about 620-630 for A, B, C, DRB1 and DQB1; approximately 530 for DQA1; around 580 for DPA1; and around 490 for DPB1. Five DR-DQ haplotypes were treated as single units for association and clustering because of strong linkage in the cohort. On average, 235,054 unique TCR beta nucleotide sequences were sequenced per donor among 398 genotyped donors of the cohort, with roughly 19% of those sequences being non-productive.

What the authors observed across the whole study: A further reported finding was that TCR beta sequences accurately predicted the HLA-A and HLA-B alleles for most subjects in the first cohort. In a later genetic analysis, a missense DCLRE1C variant was associated with V-gene and J-gene trimming of TCR beta chains, and the association was replicated in an independent cohort. In vitro tests confirmed that a few of the cytomegalovirus-associated TCR beta chains recognize cytomegalovirus antigens. Linkage disequilibrium might explain the correlated functional status among segregating V segments, but an unknown experimental factor could not be ruled out. Because counts were too low, about 17 rarely observed V segments, including chromosome 9 orphons, were excluded from the earlier analysis of around 640 of the donors. Because the 87-base-pair reads could not distinguish some IMGT-functional V segments, including TRBV6-2 and TRBV6-3, those segments were excluded. Only TCR beta chains were sequenced in this cohort, and the absence of alpha or paired-chain data limited detectable features. According to the authors, the approach could potentially be generalized to other disease states and immunological phenotypes. For the cohort, immune exposure information was limited to CMV serostatus. A later analysis found that TCR association rates varied across HLA loci, with DRB1 alleles showing the most associated TCRs and HLA-C alleles the fewest. Because some donors lacked HLA typing at each locus, the association tests relied only on the typed subset. According to a later genetic analysis, donors in an Asian-associated ancestry cluster had fewer N-insertions in productive TCRs than the approximately 650-donor mean. The classifier was reported to diagnose cytomegalovirus status with high specificity and sensitivity in both the original cohort and the validation cohort. Presence/absence analyses assumed roughly uniform sequencing depth across donors, an assumption that may not hold. In a later analysis, most CMV-associated TCR beta chains were found to appear HLA-restricted, with HLA associations seemingly driven largely by CMV exposure. Most TCR sequences were observed very rarely across donors, whereas some public TCRs were present in many individuals. A group of highly shared sequence variants was considered likely to be a technical artifact of the sequencing pipeline. Specific HLA alleles were associated with 15,000 to 20,000 TCR beta sequences at a false discovery rate of 0.05 in a later analysis. When HLA alleles, especially DR and DQ, strongly co-occurred, attributing TCR associations to individual alleles was difficult. In a later analysis, HLA-associated TCR beta chains were found to be more clonally expanded and to have lower generation probabilities than equally common non-associated chains. A later analysis reported that several top co-occurrence clusters appeared linked to parvovirus B19, influenza, CMV and Epstein-Barr virus. An earlier analysis of roughly 570 of the donors showed that most TCR beta V segments appeared in productive rearrangements either about 90% or about 30% of the time, which broadly matched IMGT annotations. The study gave a list of about 170 TCR beta chains associated with cytomegalovirus.

This receptor was obtained from a female donor in good health and CMV-seropositive. This sequence uses TRBV18 and TRBJ1-2, with 8 bases matching TRBD1. Sequenced input: PBMCs. The DNA sequence follows: TGTGCCAGCTCACCAGGCAGTGGAGGGACAGGCTATGGCTACACCTTC. Its protein is CASSPGSGGTGYGYTF.